Below, one TCR beta chain is given with its context. Its antigen is still unknown. This entry comes from a study of cytomegalovirus exposure and HLA in healthy donors. The length of the CDR3 is 11 residues. Germline CDR1 DFQATT, CDR2 SNEGSKA (reference sequence). The V end lost 5 bases, the J end lost 0 bases, and 4 bases lay between the germline ends. Overall study findings and caveats: When the data were analyzed later, several of the most significant clusters appeared to be linked to common viral pathogens. Some public TCRs appeared in many individuals, while most sequences were rare. A later analysis linked a missense DCLRE1C variant to TCR beta V- and J-gene trimming.

The PCR ran on 60 Vbeta and 13 Jbeta primers. Study processing details: As a later analysis found, there were tens of millions of unique TCR beta chains, of which roughly 11 million were shared. Assay: immunoSEQ multiplex PCR; the TCRdb copy retains only in-frame clones and omits some. That table gives V, J and clone size, and the DNA gave D and trimming. The sample has approximately 20,000 clones; the top ten hold roughly a fifth. Sequenced input: PBMCs. This receptor was taken from a man aged 60-69 years in good health and CMV-seropositive. The V gene is TRBV20-1, the J gene TRBJ2-5, with D uncertain. CDR3 amino acids: CSARHQETQYF. In DNA form, the CDR3 reads TGCAGTGCTCGTCACCAAGAGACCCAGTACTTC.